This T cell receptor (beta chain) was documented in a study of tumor-infiltrating lymphocytes in primary liver carcinoma. The overall study: These were node-negative, non-metastatic T1-T3 tumors of roughly 4.2 to 11 cm. Sequenced samples came back with roughly 3.5 to 7.13 million productive TCRbeta reads, and the counts looked alike across tissue types.

This clonotype is judged medium-sized. The antigen remains undetermined. CDR3 length equals 14 residues. Germline V gene data show CDR1 as MDHEN and CDR2 as SYDVKM. The V gene lost 8 bases and the J gene lost 3 bases, with 15 bases spanning the gap. Co-extraction of both nucleic acids (RNA and DNA) used about 19-33 mg of unsorted bulk tissue. Study-wide points: Relative to tumor region pairs, the tumor-adjacent and tumor-blood pairs showed overlap that was lower. There were only about 8-25% of top clones found in all five tumor regions.

Starting material of about 450 ng total RNA yielded TCR beta cDNA via a constant-region primer. Amplification in three nested multiplex PCR rounds with slightly modified ARM-PCR gave rise to TCR beta libraries. The first two PCR rounds, roughly 9 cycles each, used TRBV1-TRBV30 forward primers and a C-beta reverse primer. TCRdb re-analysed the multiplex PCR reads in MiXCR, keeping a single row per CDR3 protein. Of approximately 45,000 distinct CDR3 sequences in the sample, about 73% were seen once. V and J are TRBV28 and TRBJ2-3; maybe TRBD1 (5 bases). The specimen was liver tumor tissue from sampling region 2. Subset: tumor region T2, inferior pole. This TCR came from a man in his forties with primary liver carcinoma and hepatitis B virus infection. The DNA for the CDR3 is TGTGCCAGCTCTAAGACAGTGCTGACAGATACGCAGTATTTT. Protein: CASSKTVLTDTQYF.